This T cell receptor beta chain was identified during a study of T cells after yellow fever vaccination. TCRdb processed the 5' RACE reads anew with MiXCR; each CDR3 protein has one entry. This sample has more than 350,000 distinct CDR3 sequences, with roughly 12% found just once. This clonotype turned up a few times. Trimming took 0 bases from V and 2 from J, leaving 14 bases between them. The CDR3 has 17 residues. Germline CDR1 reads SGHTA; CDR2 reads FQGNSA. The TCR comes from a man aged 18 to 30 who received the YFV17D yellow fever vaccine. The rearrangement joins TRBV7-2 to TRBJ2-1; D perhaps matches TRBD2 (6 bases). Sequenced material: PBMCs, taken on the day of the first yellow fever vaccination. CDR3 region: CASSLAPAGRAYNEQFF. As DNA, the CDR3 is TGTGCCAGCAGCTTAGCGCCAGCGGGTAGAGCCTACAATGAGCAGTTCTTC. Full variable domain (remainder filled in from reference TRBV7-2 and TRBJ2-1): GAGVSQSPSNKVTEKGKDVELRCDPISGHTALYWYRQSLGQGLEFLIYFQGNSAPDKSGLPSDRFSAERTGGSVSTLTIQRTQQEDSAVYLCASSLAPAGRAYNEQFFGPGTRLTVL.